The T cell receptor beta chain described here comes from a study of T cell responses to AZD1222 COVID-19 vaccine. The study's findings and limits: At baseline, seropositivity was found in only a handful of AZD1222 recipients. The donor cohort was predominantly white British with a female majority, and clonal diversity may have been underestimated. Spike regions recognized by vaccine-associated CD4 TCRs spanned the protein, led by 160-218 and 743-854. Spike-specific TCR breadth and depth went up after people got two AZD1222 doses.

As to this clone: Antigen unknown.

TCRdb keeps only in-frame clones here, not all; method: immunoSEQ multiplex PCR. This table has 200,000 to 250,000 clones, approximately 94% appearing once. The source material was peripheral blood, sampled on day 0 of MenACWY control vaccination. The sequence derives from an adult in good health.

For the CDR3, the DNA is TGTGCCATTAGATCTTCGGGAGATGAAAAACTGTTTTTT. The encoded protein is CAIRSSGDEKLFF. The V gene is TRBV12-3 or TRBV12-4, the J gene TRBJ1-4; no definite D call. V was trimmed by 10 bases and J by 6 bases, leaving 15 bases between them. CDR3 size: 13 residues.